The 14 T cell receptor beta chains listed next were all sequenced from one sample in a study of shared clonotypes between healthy human individuals. Data came from immunoSEQ multiplex PCR; TCRdb stores just in-frame clones and leaves some out. The sample consists of 2 million to 2.5 million clones, about 90% of them appearing once. Sequencing was performed on naive CD4+ T cells from PBMCs. Documented subset: CD45RA+ positively selected. These receptors were taken from a man between 18 and 29 years old in good health. Some clones in this sample may be carry-over from other donors' samples.

The chain recombines TRBV7-8 with TRBJ2-1; TRBD2 matches at 10 bases. V lost 0 bases, J lost 3 bases, and 11 bases stayed unmatched. CDR1 and CDR2 from the germline V gene are SGHVS and FQNEAQ. The CDR3 extends over 19 amino acids. CDR3: CASSLALVSGRTGYNEQFF. CDR3 nucleotide sequence: TGTGCCAGCAGCTTAGCGTTAGTTAGCGGGAGGACGGGCTACAATGAGCAGTTCTTC.

This chain joins TRBV11-1 and TRBJ2-1; D tentatively reads TRBD1 or TRBD2 (5 bases each). The germline V gene encodes CDR1 SGHAT and CDR2 FQDESV (reference sequence). V was shortened by 0 bases and J by 4 bases, with 13 bases between the two germline ends. The CDR3 consists of 16 residues. As DNA, the CDR3 is TGTGCCAGCAGCTTAGCGATGGGGGAGTCGTACAATGAGCAGTTCTTC. Encoded protein: CASSLAMGESYNEQFF.

J is TRBJ2-2 and V is TRBV7-9; D is ambiguous. Trimming shortened V by 8 bases and J by 5 bases, and 6 bases separated the two germline ends. Germline CDR1 is SEHNR and CDR2 is FQNEAQ (reference sequence). CDR3 length equals 11 residues. The CDR3: CASWGTGELFF. The CDR3 nucleotides read TGTGCCAGCTGGGGTACCGGGGAGCTGTTTTTT.

The chain uses TRBV28 and TRBJ2-1, with D possibly TRBD1 on 5 matching bases. The germline V and J ends were trimmed by 4 bases and 0 bases, with 13 bases remaining between them. Germline V gene sequence: CDR1 MDHEN, CDR2 SYDVKM. The CDR3 runs 16 residues. The DNA of the CDR3 is TGTGCCAGCAGTTCCATGACAGCGAGCTCCTACAATGAGCAGTTCTTC. Encoded protein: CASSSMTASSYNEQFF.

About this clone itself: In the same sample, other DNA sequences code for this CDR3. The genes are TRBV6-5 and TRBJ2-7, with TRBD2 matching 7 bases. V lost 0 bases to trimming and J lost 2 bases; unmatched junction nucleotides: 4. This CDR3 has 15 residues. CDR1 MNHEY and CDR2 SVGAGI come from the germline V gene. CDR3 nucleotide sequence: TGTGCCAGCAGTTACTCCACCGGGACTACCTACGAGCAGTACTTC. It encodes CASSYSTGTTYEQYF.

V usage is TRBV7-2 and J usage is TRBJ2-3; a weak D match, TRBD2 (6 bases). The CDR3 is 14 amino acids. Germline V gene sequence: CDR1 SGHTA, CDR2 FQGNSA. The V end was cut by 5 bases, the J end by 2 bases, with 11 bases between. CDR3 in DNA: TGTGCCAGCAGCGAGCGGGCCCCCACAGATACGCAGTATTTT. This codes for CASSERAPTDTQYF.

DNA of the CDR3: TGTGCCAGCAGTGAAATTGGAGTTTCCTACGAGCAGTACTTC. Translating it yields CASSEIGVSYEQYF. The chain couples TRBV6-1 to TRBJ2-7; D gene ambiguous. CDR1 and CDR2 (germline): MNHNS, SASEGT. Trimming cost V 2 bases and J 1 base, with 9 bases left between them. The CDR3 runs 14 residues.

The chain employs TRBV7-2 and TRBJ2-1; 8 bases map to TRBD1. CDR1 is SGHTA and CDR2 is FQGNSA in the germline V gene. Trimming cost V 3 bases and J 3 bases; bases outside gene matches: 4. The CDR3 is 15 residues long. CDR3 nucleotide sequence: TGTGCCAGCAGCTTCGTAACAGGGGGCTACAATGAGCAGTTCTTC. Amino acids: CASSFVTGGYNEQFF.

The rearrangement links TRBV7-2 to TRBJ1-5; D is unresolved. The CDR3 contains 15 residues. V was cut by 1 base and J by 5 bases, with 12 bases left in between. From germline, CDR1 is SGHTA and CDR2 FQGNSA. The CDR3 DNA follows: TGTGCCAGCAGCTTAGGGAGGGAAGGGTATCAGCCCCAGCATTTT. Protein product: CASSLGREGYQPQHF.

This rearrangement joins TRBV5-1 to TRBJ2-1, with TRBD2 matching over 12 bases. The CDR3 has 19 amino acids. The J segment lost 0 bases and the V segment lost 3 bases, leaving 10 bases of the junction unmatched. Germline V lookup: CDR1 SGHRS, CDR2 YFSETQ. The CDR3 reads CASSWGWTSGTSSYNEQFF. The CDR3 DNA sequence: TGCGCCAGCAGCTGGGGCTGGACTAGCGGGACGAGCTCCTACAATGAGCAGTTCTTC. The whole variable domain, filled in from reference TRBV5-1 and TRBJ2-1, reads KAGVTQTPRYLIKTRGQQVTLSCSPISGHRSVSWYQQTPGQGLQFLFEYFSETQRNKGNFPGRFSGRQFSNSRSEMNVSTLELGDSALYLCASSWGWTSGTSSYNEQFFGPGTRLTVL.

DNA for the CDR3: TGTGCCAGCAGAGACAGGAAGAGGGGCAATCAGCCCCAGCATTTT. Encoded protein: CASRDRKRGNQPQHF. The genes are TRBV28 and TRBJ1-5; perhaps TRBD1 as D (6 bases). Trimming pared 6 bases from V and 2 bases from J, leaving 14 bases between. The CDR3 has 15 amino acids. Germline V gene data show CDR1 as MDHEN and CDR2 as SYDVKM.

For this clone: This same CDR3 is encoded by further DNA sequences in the sample. The chain combines TRBV5-4 with TRBJ1-2; D gene uncertain. CDR1 and CDR2 from the germline V gene are SGHNT and YYREEE (reference sequence). The CDR3 is made up of 15 amino acids. The V and J ends lost 0 bases and 2 bases respectively, with 11 bases between them. For the CDR3, the DNA is TGTGCCAGCAGCTTGGGAAGAGGGCAGAACTATGGCTACACCTTC. As protein: CASSLGRGQNYGYTF.

The J gene is TRBJ2-5, the V gene TRBV30, with D tentatively TRBD1 or TRBD2 (5 bases each). The germline CDR1 and CDR2 sequences are GTSNPN and SVGIG (reference sequence). The CDR3 totals 13 residues. The V and J ends lost 1 base and 7 bases respectively, with 13 bases between them. The CDR3 DNA is TGTGCCTGGAGTGGTATGGGACGTTGGACCCAGTACTTC. It codes for CAWSGMGRWTQYF.

CDR3 region: CASSLKLAGGLAKNIQYF. Here the CDR3 DNA reads TGTGCCAGCAGTTTAAAACTAGCGGGGGGACTAGCCAAAAACATTCAGTACTTC. The V and J genes are TRBV27 and TRBJ2-4, with 12 bases that match TRBD2. CDR3 length: 18 amino acids. V dropped 2 bases and J dropped 0; count of bases not matched to a gene: 5. Germline V CDR1 and CDR2: MNHEY, SMNVEV (reference sequence).